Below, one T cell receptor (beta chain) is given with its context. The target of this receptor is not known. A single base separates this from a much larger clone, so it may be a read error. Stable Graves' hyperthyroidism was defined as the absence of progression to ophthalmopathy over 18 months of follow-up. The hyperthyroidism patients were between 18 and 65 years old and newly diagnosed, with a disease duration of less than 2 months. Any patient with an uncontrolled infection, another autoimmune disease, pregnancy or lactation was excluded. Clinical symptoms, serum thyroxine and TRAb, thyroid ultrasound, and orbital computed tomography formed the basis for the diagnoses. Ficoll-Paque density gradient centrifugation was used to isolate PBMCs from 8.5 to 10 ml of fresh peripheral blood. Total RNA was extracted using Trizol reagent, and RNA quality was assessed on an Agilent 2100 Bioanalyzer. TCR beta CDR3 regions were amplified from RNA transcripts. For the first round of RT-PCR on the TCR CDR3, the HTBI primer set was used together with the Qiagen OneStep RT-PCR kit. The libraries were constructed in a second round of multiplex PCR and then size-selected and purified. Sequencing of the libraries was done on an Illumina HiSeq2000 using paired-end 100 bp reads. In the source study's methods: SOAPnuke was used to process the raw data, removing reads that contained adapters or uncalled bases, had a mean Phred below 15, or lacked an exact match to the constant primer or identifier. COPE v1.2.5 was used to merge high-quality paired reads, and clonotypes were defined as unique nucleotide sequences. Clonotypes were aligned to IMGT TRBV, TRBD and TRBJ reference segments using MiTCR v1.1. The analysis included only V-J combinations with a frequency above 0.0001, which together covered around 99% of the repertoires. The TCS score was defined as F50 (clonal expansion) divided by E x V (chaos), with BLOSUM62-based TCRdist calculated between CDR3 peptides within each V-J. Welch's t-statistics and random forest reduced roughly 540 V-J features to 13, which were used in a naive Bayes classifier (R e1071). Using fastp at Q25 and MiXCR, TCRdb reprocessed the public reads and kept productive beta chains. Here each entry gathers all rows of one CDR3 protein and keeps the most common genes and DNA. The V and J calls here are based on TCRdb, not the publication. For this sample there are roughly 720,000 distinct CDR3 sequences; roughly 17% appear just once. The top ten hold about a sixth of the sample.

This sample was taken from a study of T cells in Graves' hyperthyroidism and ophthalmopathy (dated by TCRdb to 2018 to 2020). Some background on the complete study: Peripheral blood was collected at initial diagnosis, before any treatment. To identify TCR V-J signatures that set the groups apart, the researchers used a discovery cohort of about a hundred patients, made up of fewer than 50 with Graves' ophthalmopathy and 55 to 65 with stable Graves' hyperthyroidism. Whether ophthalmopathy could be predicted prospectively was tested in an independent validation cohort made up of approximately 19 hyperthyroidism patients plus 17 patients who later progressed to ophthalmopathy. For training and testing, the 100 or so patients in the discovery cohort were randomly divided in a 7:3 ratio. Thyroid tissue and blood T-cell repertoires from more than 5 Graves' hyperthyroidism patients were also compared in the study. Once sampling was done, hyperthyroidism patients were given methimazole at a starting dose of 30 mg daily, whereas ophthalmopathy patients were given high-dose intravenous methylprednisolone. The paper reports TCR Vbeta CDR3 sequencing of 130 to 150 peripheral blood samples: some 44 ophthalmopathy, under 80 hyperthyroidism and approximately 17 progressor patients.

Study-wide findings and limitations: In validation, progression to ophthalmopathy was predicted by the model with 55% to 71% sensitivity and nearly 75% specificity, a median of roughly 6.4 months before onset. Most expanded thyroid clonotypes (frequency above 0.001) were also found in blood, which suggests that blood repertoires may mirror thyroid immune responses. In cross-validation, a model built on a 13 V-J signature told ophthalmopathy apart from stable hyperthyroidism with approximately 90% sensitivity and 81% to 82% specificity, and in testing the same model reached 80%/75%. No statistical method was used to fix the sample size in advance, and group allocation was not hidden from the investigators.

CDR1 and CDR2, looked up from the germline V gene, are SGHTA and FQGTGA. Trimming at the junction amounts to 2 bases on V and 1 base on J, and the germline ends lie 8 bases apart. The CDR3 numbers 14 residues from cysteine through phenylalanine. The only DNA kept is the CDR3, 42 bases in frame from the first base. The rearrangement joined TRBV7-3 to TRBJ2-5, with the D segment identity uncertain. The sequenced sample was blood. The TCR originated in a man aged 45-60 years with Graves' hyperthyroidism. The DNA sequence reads TGTGCCAGCAGCTTAGATGAATCCCAAGAGACCCAGTACTTC. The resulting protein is CASSLDESQETQYF.